These 5 T cell receptor beta chains came from one sample sequenced in a study of cytomegalovirus exposure and HLA in healthy donors. Here immunoSEQ multiplex PCR was the method, and the copy in TCRdb shows in-frame clones only, minus some. There are some 310,000 clones in the sample; nearly 90% occur only once, and approximately 0.9% lies in the top ten. The specimen was PBMCs. These receptors all stem from a man younger than 40 in good health and CMV-seronegative.

V gene TRBV11-2 combines with J gene TRBJ1-2; tentative D call: TRBD1 (6 bases). Trimming cost V 6 bases and J 7 bases, with 27 bases left between them. The length of the CDR3 is 17 residues. Germline V gene sequence: CDR1 SGHAT, CDR2 FQNNGV. The CDR3 nucleotides are TGTGCCAGCAGTCCGGGGGGGGCGCAAGAGTTAGTTCGTGGCTACACCTTC. Its translation is CASSPGGAQELVRGYTF.

The J gene is TRBJ2-1, the V gene TRBV14, with a possible D match to TRBD2 (6 bases). The CDR3 is made up of 15 amino acids. Germline CDR1 reads SGHDN; CDR2 reads FVKESK. V lost 0 bases, J lost 6 bases, and 12 bases lay in between. CDR3: CASSQEKRVGNEQFF. The DNA for the CDR3 is TGTGCCAGCAGCCAAGAAAAGCGGGTGGGCAATGAGCAGTTCTTC.

This chain uses TRBV4-3 with TRBJ2-5; tentatively, D is TRBD2 (6 bases). This CDR3 has 15 residues. Looked up from germline, CDR1 is LGHNA and CDR2 is YSLEER. Deletions cut 1 base from V and 1 base from J, with 10 bases between. CDR3 sequence: CASSQGTSSQETQYF. For the CDR3, the DNA is TGCGCCAGCAGCCAAGGCACTAGCTCCCAAGAGACCCAGTACTTC.

V usage is TRBV10-3 and J usage is TRBJ2-7; maybe TRBD2 (5 bases). Germline V gene lookup returns CDR1 ENHRY and CDR2 SYGVKD. V dropped 8 bases and J dropped 2 bases, with 10 bases sitting between them. The CDR3 sequence is 12 residues long. The CDR3 DNA reads as TGTGCCATCGGAGGCGGAACCTACGAGCAGTACTTC. Translation: CAIGGGTYEQYF.

The chain joins TRBV11-2 to TRBJ1-4; D call uncertain. Germline V CDR1 and CDR2: SGHAT, FQNNGV. The CDR3 sequence is 15 residues long. V lost 5 bases and J 5 bases, leaving 15 bases between the germline ends. CDR3 sequence: CASSTHAASNEKLFF. The CDR3 DNA reads TGTGCCAGCAGCACCCACGCGGCGTCAAATGAAAAACTGTTTTTT.